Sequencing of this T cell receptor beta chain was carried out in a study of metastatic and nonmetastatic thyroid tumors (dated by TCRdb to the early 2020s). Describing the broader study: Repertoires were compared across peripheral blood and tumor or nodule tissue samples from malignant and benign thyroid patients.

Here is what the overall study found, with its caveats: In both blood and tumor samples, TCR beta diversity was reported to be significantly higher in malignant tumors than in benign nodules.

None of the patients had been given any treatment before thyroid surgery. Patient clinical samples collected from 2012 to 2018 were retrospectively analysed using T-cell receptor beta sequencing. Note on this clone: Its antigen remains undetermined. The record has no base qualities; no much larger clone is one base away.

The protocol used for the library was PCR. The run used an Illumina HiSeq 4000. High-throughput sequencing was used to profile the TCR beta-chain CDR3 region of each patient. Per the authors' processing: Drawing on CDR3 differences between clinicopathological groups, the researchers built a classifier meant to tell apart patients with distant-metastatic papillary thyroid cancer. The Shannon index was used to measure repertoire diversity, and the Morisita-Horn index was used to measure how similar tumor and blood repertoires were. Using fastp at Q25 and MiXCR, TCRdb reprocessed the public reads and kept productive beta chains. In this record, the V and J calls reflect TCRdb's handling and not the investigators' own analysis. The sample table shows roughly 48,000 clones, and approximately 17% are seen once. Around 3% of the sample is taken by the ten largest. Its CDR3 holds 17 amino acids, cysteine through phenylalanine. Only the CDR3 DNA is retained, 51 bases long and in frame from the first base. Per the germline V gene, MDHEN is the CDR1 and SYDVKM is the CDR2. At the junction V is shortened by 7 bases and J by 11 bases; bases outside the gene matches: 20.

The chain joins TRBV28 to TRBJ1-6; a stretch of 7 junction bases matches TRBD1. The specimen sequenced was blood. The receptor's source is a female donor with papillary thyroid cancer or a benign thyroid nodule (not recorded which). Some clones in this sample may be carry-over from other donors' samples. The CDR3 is CASTIGGRGPQNPPLHF. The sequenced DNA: TGTGCCAGCACTATAGGTGGTAGGGGGCCCCAGAATCCACCCCTCCACTTT.